This passage covers 30 T cell receptor beta chains from one sample sequenced in a study of T cell responses to AZD1222 COVID-19 vaccine (dated by TCRdb to the early 2020s). The time point label for this specimen denotes: baseline before first vaccination. Libraries were constructed by the immunoSEQ multiplex PCR assay. TCRdb took over this immuneACCESS table, retaining in-frame rearrangements with V and J assigned. Such tables are incomplete; in checked studies, under half of the missing clones stem from an unresolved V gene, and the remainder is unexplained. The sample table contains fewer than 120,000 clones; only one count was recorded for approximately 90% of them. The top ten hold 2.5% to 3.5% of the sample. The specimen was peripheral blood, collected on day 0 of AZD1222 vaccination. The source is an adult in good health.

This chain connects TRBV4-3 to TRBJ1-2; D is uncertain. CDR3 length: 14 amino acids. The V gene's germline CDR1 is LGHNA and CDR2 YSLEER. Trimming cost V 0 bases and J 5 bases, with 10 bases left between them. The CDR3 loop reads CASSQDTRGYGYTF. The CDR3 DNA reads TGCGCCAGCAGCCAAGATACGCGGGGATATGGCTACACCTTC.

The chain uses TRBV5-1 and TRBJ2-7; 12 bases fit TRBD2. Germline values: CDR1 SGHRS, CDR2 YFSETQ. The CDR3 runs 15 residues. With V trimmed by 1 base and J by 6 bases, 5 bases remained unmatched. The CDR3 DNA reads TGCGCCAGCAGCTTGACGCTAGCGGGGGGGCTCGAGCAGTACTTC. This sequence encodes CASSLTLAGGLEQYF.

V gene TRBV18 combines with J gene TRBJ1-1; D may be TRBD1 (6 bases). Germline V gives CDR1 KGHSH, CDR2 LQKENI. CDR3 length: 21 residues. Trimming removed 0 bases from V and 4 bases from J, with 30 bases in between. CDR3 in DNA: TGTGCCAGCTCACCACCGCTTCGGGGGCGTGTAGGGTTCGGGGTCGGCACTGAAGCTTTCTTT. It is translated as CASSPPLRGRVGFGVGTEAFF.

This rearrangement joins TRBV7-8 to TRBJ1-5, with 7 bases matching TRBD1. The CDR3 is 19 residues long. V lost 0 bases to trimming and J lost 4 bases; unmatched junction nucleotides: 15. The germline gives CDR1 SGHVS, CDR2 FQNEAQ. This CDR3 is CASSLAQGVWTSANQPQHF. The CDR3 region has the DNA TGTGCCAGCAGCTTAGCGCAGGGGGTCTGGACAAGTGCGAATCAGCCCCAGCATTTT.

The chain couples TRBV27 to TRBJ1-5; a weak D match, TRBD1 (5 bases). The CDR3 loop spans 18 amino acids. Germline values: CDR1 MNHEY, CDR2 SMNVEV (reference sequence). Trimming removed 3 bases at V and 3 bases at J, with 21 bases between. CDR3 DNA sequence: TGTGCCAGCAGTTTCCACGGTGGGTCTGGGGCAGTCAATCAGCCCCAGCATTTT. Its translation: CASSFHGGSGAVNQPQHF.

This clone was recorded only once. The chain couples TRBV5-1 to TRBJ2-7; TRBD2 aligns across 7 bases. The CDR3 is 15 amino acids. In germline, CDR1 is SGHRS, CDR2 YFSETQ. With V trimmed by 0 bases and J by 6 bases, 9 bases remained unmatched. The CDR3 DNA sequence: TGCGCCAGCAGCTTGGGTGGGACTACATTGAGCGAGCAGTACTTC. The encoded protein is CASSLGGTTLSEQYF.

The chain is built from TRBV9 and TRBJ1-1; the D gene is possibly TRBD1 (5 bases). In germline, CDR1 is SGDLS, CDR2 YYNGEE. The CDR3 consists of 13 residues. The V end was cut by 7 bases, the J end by 0 bases, with 10 bases between. The CDR3 region has the DNA TGTGCCAGCTCAACAGGAATGAACACTGAAGCTTTCTTT. Its translation: CASSTGMNTEAFF.

The gene calls are TRBV20-1 and TRBJ2-3, with unresolved D. The CDR3 spans 16 residues. Germline V lookup: CDR1 DFQATT, CDR2 SNEGSKA (reference sequence). V gave up 3 bases and J gave up 0 bases, with 16 bases separating them. The CDR3 region has the DNA TGCAGTGCTAGTCCCTTCGTGGATTCTAGCACAGATACGCAGTATTTT. This codes for CSASPFVDSSTDTQYF.

There are a few counts of this clone. The rearrangement links TRBV11-3 to TRBJ2-7; the D gene is possibly TRBD2 (5 bases). Per the germline V gene, CDR1 is SGHNT and CDR2 is YENEEA. Between the trimmed V and J ends, which lost 1 base and 5 bases, there was a span of 9 bases. The CDR3 consists of 13 residues. CDR3 in amino acids: CASSLGPRDEQYF. In nucleotides, the CDR3 is TGTGCCAGCAGCTTAGGCCCGAGGGACGAGCAGTACTTC.

Here the CDR3 reads CASSYGSSYNSPLHF. The CDR3 DNA reads TGTGCCAGCAGTTACGGGAGCTCCTATAATTCACCCCTCCACTTT. V and J are TRBV27 and TRBJ1-6; D is ambiguous. Germline lookup yields CDR1 MNHEY and CDR2 SMNVEV (reference sequence). V gave up 4 bases and J gave up 0 bases, with 7 bases separating them. This CDR3 is 15 amino acids long.

The chain combines TRBV5-6 with TRBJ1-6, with D possibly TRBD1 on 6 matching bases. Trimming left V 3 bases short and J 4 bases short, with 8 bases between. This CDR3 is built from 14 residues. Germline-derived CDR1 and CDR2 are SGHDT and YYEEEE. As DNA, the CDR3 is TGTGCCAGCAGCTCCCAGGGGTATAATTCACCCCTCCACTTT. This encodes CASSSQGYNSPLHF.

The V call is TRBV7-8, the J call TRBJ2-1; D may be TRBD2 (7 bases). The CDR3 runs to 15 residues. Germline CDR1 and CDR2: SGHVS and FQNEAQ. Trimming stripped 1 base from V and 6 bases from J, with 13 bases between. The CDR3 coding sequence is TGTGCCAGCAGCTTAGGGGGGGGCGAATTCAATGAGCAGTTCTTC. It encodes CASSLGGGEFNEQFF.

Here the CDR3 reads CASSQDWDPGREQYF. Here the CDR3 DNA reads TGCGCCAGCAGCCAAGACTGGGACCCGGGGCGCGAGCAGTACTTC. The V and J genes are TRBV4-1 and TRBJ2-7; D possibly matches TRBD1 or TRBD2 (5 bases each). The CDR3 consists of 15 residues. Germline assignment: CDR1 MGHRA and CDR2 YSYEKL. V was pared by 0 bases and J by 6 bases, with 15 bases between.

The V gene is TRBV5-1, the J gene TRBJ1-1; D perhaps matches TRBD1 (6 bases). Germline lookup yields CDR1 SGHRS and CDR2 YFSETQ. The CDR3 sequence is 15 residues long. The V end lost 0 bases, the J end lost 5 bases, and 14 bases lay between the germline ends. The CDR3 DNA is TGCGCCAGCAGCTTGGGTATACAGGGAGAGACTGAAGCTTTCTTT. The encoded protein is CASSLGIQGETEAFF.

The rearrangement joins TRBV12-3 or TRBV12-4 to TRBJ2-7; 7 bases fit TRBD1. Losses at the gene ends were 6 bases for V and 4 bases for J; bases not matched to a gene: 3. The CDR3 runs to 12 residues. The CDR3, as DNA: TGTGCCAGCAGCCAACAGGGGTACGAGCAGTACTTC. This codes for CASSQQGYEQYF.

The chain combines TRBV29-1 with TRBJ1-1; TRBD1 matches 7 bases. Germline CDR1 SQVTM, CDR2 ANQGSEA. The CDR3 is 10 residues long. V trimming: 7 bases; J trimming: 7 bases; junction bases outside the gene matches: 3. The CDR3: CSGRDSEAFF. The CDR3 DNA sequence: TGCAGCGGGCGGGACAGTGAAGCTTTCTTT. The full variable domain, with the rest looked up from reference TRBV29-1 and TRBJ1-1, is SAVISQKPSRDICQRGTSLTIQCQVDSQVTMMFWYRQQPGQSLTLIATANQGSEATYESGFVIDKFPISRPNLTFSTLTVSNMSPEDSSIYLCSGRDSEAFFGQGTRLTVV.

The rearrangement links TRBV11-3 to TRBJ2-1; 12 nucleotides line up with TRBD2. The CDR3 runs 15 residues. CDR1 and CDR2 from the germline V gene are SGHNT and YENEEA. V lost 4 bases to trimming and J lost 10 bases; unmatched junction nucleotides: 8. The CDR3 bases are TGTGCCAGCAGCTCCTCGGGACTAGCGGGTTCAGAGCAGTTCTTC. As protein: CASSSSGLAGSEQFF.

The rearrangement joins TRBV28 to TRBJ1-1; no definite D call. The CDR3 covers 12 residues. The germline V and J ends were trimmed by 6 bases and 10 bases, with 15 bases remaining between them. CDR1 MDHEN and CDR2 SYDVKM come from the germline V gene. The CDR3 sequence: CASRTTKVVAFF. Written as DNA, the CDR3 is TGTGCCAGCAGGACCACAAAAGTCGTAGCTTTCTTT.

The chain has TRBV28 and TRBJ1-2; no firm D call. The CDR3 length is 13 residues. V was pared by 6 bases and J by 7 bases, with 15 bases between. Germline CDR1 and CDR2: MDHEN and SYDVKM. In DNA, the CDR3 is TGTGCCAGCAGGCAGCCTCCCGGCGGTGGCTACACCTTC. Translated: CASRQPPGGGYTF.

This rearrangement joins TRBV14 to TRBJ2-5; 7 positions agree with TRBD2. Germline V lookup: CDR1 SGHDN, CDR2 FVKESK. V lost 1 base and J lost 2; bases outside the gene matches: 7. This CDR3 is built from 16 residues. CDR3 nucleotide sequence: TGTGCCAGCAGCCAAGCAATAGGGGACTATCAAGAGACCCAGTACTTC. Translating it yields CASSQAIGDYQETQYF.

The chain joins TRBV10-1 to TRBJ2-1; possibly TRBD1 or TRBD2 for D (5 bases each). The ends were cut back, 3 bases at V and 0 bases at J, with 12 bases in the middle. This CDR3 is built from 16 residues. CDR1 is WNHNN and CDR2 is SYGVQD in the germline V gene (reference sequence). CDR3 protein: CASSDSKRGSYNEQFF. CDR3 DNA sequence: TGCGCCAGCAGTGATTCAAAGAGGGGCTCCTACAATGAGCAGTTCTTC.

This rearrangement joins TRBV13 to TRBJ2-7; 11 bases map to TRBD2. The junction had 9 bases not matched to a gene; V was cut back by 4 bases and J by 7 bases. This CDR3 contains 15 residues. Germline-derived CDR1 and CDR2 are PRHDT and FYEKMQ (reference sequence). CDR3 in amino acids: CASSYTSGRVREQYF. Written as DNA, the CDR3 is TGTGCCAGCAGCTATACTAGCGGGAGAGTGAGGGAGCAGTACTTC.

This chain uses TRBV6-6 with TRBJ2-7, with 9 bases fitting TRBD1. The V gene's germline CDR1 is MNHNY and CDR2 SVGAGI (reference sequence). V lost 7 bases, J lost 1 base, and 8 bases stayed unmatched. The CDR3 is 15 amino acids. The CDR3 DNA reads TGTGCCAGCATGGGGCCCGGGACAGGGTCCTACGAGCAGTACTTC. This gives the protein CASMGPGTGSYEQYF.

The chain employs TRBV19 and TRBJ1-2; unclear D gene. The length of the CDR3 is 13 residues. V lost 2 bases and J 3 bases, leaving 7 bases between the germline ends. Germline CDR1 and CDR2: LNHDA and SQIVND (reference sequence). CDR3 sequence reads: CASSISRDYGYTF. CDR3 bases: TGTGCCAGTAGTATAAGTAGGGACTATGGCTACACCTTC.

This clone was counted a few times. This chain's CDR3 is CATSAGRISEKLFF. The DNA of the CDR3 is TGTGCCACCAGCGCAGGGAGAATCAGCGAAAAACTGTTTTTT. This rearrangement joins TRBV24-1 to TRBJ1-4; D perhaps matches TRBD1 (5 bases). There are 14 residues in the CDR3. V gave up 7 bases and J gave up 8 bases, with 16 bases separating them. Germline V gene lookup returns CDR1 KGHDR and CDR2 SFDVKD.

This chain joins TRBV7-2 and TRBJ2-1; no clear D. Per the germline V gene, CDR1 is SGHTA and CDR2 is FQGNSA. V was cut by 5 bases and J by 6 bases, with 14 bases left in between. The CDR3 has 14 residues. CDR3 nucleotide sequence: TGTGCCAGCAGCGACGAATACGCCGCCAATGAGCAGTTCTTC. Translated: CASSDEYAANEQFF. The entire variable domain, with the rest obtained from reference TRBV7-2 and TRBJ2-1, is as follows: GAGVSQSPSNKVTEKGKDVELRCDPISGHTALYWYRQSLGQGLEFLIYFQGNSAPDKSGLPSDRFSAERTGGSVSTLTIQRTQQEDSAVYLCASSDEYAANEQFFGPGTRLTVL.

The rearrangement links TRBV24-1 to TRBJ2-1, with 10 bases aligning to TRBD2. V was pared by 6 bases and J by 3 bases, with 4 bases of the junction left unmatched. Germline CDR1 KGHDR, CDR2 SFDVKD. The CDR3 sequence is 15 residues long. CDR3 residues: CATSSSGGVYNEQFF. In DNA form, the CDR3 reads TGTGCCACCAGTTCGAGCGGGGGGGTCTACAATGAGCAGTTCTTC.

The chain couples TRBV28 to TRBJ1-2; a possible D gene is TRBD1 (6 bases). The CDR3 totals 13 residues. Germline CDR1 reads MDHEN; CDR2 reads SYDVKM. Trimming removed 5 bases from V and 6 bases from J, with 13 bases in between. The CDR3 nucleotides read TGTGCCAGCAGTCCACAGGGCCTCAATGGCTACACCTTC. This translates into CASSPQGLNGYTF.

The CDR3 reads CATSRDVGQGAGKLFF. CDR3 coding DNA: TGTGCCACCAGCAGAGATGTGGGACAGGGGGCGGGAAAACTGTTTTTT. The V call is TRBV15, the J call TRBJ1-4; TRBD1 matches 12 bases. V was clipped by 0 bases and J by 10 bases; unmatched bases: 6. The CDR3 is made up of 16 amino acids. The germline CDR1 and CDR2 sequences are LNHNV and YYDKDF (reference sequence).

The count of this clone is one. CDR3 sequence (DNA): TGTGCCAGCTCACCACTCGACGCGTTGGATGAGCAGTTCTTC. It codes for CASSPLDALDEQFF. This chain connects TRBV18 to TRBJ2-1; D is unresolved. Germline V gene sequence: CDR1 KGHSH, CDR2 LQKENI. This CDR3 contains 14 residues. Trimming left V 1 base short and J 8 bases short, with 12 bases between.